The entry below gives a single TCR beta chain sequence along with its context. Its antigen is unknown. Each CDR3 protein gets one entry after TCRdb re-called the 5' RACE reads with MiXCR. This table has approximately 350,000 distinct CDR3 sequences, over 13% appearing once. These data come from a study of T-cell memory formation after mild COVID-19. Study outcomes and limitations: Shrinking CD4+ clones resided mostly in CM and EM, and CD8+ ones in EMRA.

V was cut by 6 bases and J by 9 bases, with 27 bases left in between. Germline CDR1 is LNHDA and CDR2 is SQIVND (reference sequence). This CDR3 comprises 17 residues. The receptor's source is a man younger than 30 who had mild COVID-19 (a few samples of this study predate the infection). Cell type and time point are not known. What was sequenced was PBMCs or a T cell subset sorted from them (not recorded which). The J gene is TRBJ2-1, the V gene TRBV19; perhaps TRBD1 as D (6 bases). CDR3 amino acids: CASRRMGGGALISEQFF. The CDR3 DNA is TGTGCCAGTAGACGAATGGGTGGGGGCGCCCTAATAAGTGAGCAGTTCTTC.